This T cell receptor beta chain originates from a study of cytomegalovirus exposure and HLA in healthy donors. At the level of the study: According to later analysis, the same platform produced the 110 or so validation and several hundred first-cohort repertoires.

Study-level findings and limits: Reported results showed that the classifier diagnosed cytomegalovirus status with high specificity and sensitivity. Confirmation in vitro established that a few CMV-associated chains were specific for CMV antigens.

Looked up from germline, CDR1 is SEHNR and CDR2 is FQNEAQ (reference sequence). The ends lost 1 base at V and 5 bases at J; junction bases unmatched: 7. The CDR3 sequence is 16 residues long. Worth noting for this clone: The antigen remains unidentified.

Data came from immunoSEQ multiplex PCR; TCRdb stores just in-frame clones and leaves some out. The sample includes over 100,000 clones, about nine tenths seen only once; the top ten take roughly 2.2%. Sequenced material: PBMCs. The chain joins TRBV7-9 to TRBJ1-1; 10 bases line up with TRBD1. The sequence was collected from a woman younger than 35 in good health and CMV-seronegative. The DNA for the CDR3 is TGTGCCAGCAGCTTAGACCCGGGACAGGGGAGGACTGAAGCTTTCTTT. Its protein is CASSLDPGQGRTEAFF.